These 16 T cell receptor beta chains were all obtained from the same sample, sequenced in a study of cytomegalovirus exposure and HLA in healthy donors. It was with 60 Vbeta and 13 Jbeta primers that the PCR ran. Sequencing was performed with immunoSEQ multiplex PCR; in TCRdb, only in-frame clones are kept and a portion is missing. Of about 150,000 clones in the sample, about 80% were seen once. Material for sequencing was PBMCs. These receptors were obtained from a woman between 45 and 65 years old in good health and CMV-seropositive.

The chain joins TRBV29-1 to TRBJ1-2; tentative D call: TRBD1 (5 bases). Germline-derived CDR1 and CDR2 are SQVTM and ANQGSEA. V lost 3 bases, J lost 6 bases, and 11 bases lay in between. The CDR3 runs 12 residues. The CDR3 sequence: CSVDWGVDGYTF. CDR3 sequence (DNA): TGCAGCGTTGATTGGGGGGTTGATGGCTACACCTTC. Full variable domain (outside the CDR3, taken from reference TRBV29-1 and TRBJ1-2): SAVISQKPSRDICQRGTSLTIQCQVDSQVTMMFWYRQQPGQSLTLIATANQGSEATYESGFVIDKFPISRPNLTFSTLTVSNMSPEDSSIYLCSVDWGVDGYTFGSGTRLTVV.

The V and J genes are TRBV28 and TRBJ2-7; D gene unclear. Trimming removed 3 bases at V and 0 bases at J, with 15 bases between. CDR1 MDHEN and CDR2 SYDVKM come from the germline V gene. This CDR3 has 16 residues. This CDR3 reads CASSFIVSMSSYEQYF. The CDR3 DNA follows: TGTGCCAGCAGTTTTATCGTATCCATGAGCTCCTACGAGCAGTACTTC.

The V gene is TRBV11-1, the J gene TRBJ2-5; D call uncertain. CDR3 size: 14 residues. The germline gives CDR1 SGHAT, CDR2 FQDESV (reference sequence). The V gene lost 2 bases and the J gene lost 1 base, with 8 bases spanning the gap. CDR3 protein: CASSLSPSQETQYF. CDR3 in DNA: TGTGCCAGCAGCTTATCCCCCAGCCAAGAGACCCAGTACTTC.

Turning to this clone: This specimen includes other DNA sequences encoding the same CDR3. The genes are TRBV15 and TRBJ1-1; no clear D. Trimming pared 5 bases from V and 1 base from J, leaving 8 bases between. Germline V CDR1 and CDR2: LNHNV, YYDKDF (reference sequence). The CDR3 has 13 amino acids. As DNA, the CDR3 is TGTGCCACCAGCCGCACGGGGAACACTGAAGCTTTCTTT. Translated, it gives CATSRTGNTEAFF.

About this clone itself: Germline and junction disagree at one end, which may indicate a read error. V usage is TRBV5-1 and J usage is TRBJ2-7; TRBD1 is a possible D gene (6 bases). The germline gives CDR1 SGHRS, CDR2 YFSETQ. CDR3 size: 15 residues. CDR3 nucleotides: TGCGCCAGCAGCTTGGCGACAGGACTGTCCTACGAGCAATACTTC. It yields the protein CASSLATGLSYEQYF.

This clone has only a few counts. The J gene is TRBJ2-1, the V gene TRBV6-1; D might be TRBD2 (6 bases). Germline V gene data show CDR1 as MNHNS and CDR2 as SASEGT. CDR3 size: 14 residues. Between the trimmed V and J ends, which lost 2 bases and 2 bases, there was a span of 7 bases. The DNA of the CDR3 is TGTGCCAGCAGTGAACGGGAGACCTACAATGAGCAGTTCTTC. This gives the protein CASSERETYNEQFF.

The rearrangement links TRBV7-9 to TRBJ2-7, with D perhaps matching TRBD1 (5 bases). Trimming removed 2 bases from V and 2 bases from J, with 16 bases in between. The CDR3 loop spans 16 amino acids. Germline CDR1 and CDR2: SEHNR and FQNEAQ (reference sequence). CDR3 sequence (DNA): TGTGCCAGCAGCTTAAGTCAAGGCGGCAGGGCCTACGAGCAGTACTTC. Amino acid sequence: CASSLSQGGRAYEQYF.

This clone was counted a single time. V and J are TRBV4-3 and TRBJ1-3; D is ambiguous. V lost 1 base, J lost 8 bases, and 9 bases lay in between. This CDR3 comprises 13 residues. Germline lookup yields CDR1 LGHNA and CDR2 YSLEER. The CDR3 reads CASSQVGGYTIYF. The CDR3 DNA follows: TGCGCCAGCAGCCAAGTGGGAGGGTACACCATATATTTT.

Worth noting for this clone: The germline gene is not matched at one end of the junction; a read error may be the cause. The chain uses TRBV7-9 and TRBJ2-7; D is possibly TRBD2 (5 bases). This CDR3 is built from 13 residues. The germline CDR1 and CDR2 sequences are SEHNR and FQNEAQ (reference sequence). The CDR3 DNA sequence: TGTTCCAGCAGCTTACCCGGGAAGGGCGAGCAGTACTTC. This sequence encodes CSSSLPGKGEQYF.

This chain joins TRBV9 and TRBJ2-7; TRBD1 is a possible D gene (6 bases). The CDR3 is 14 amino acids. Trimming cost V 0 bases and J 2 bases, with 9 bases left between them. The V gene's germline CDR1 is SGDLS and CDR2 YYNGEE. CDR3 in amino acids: CASSVAQGPYEQYF. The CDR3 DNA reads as TGTGCCAGCAGCGTAGCGCAGGGGCCCTACGAGCAGTACTTC. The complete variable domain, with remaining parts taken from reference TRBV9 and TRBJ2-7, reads DSGVTQTPKHLITATGQRVTLRCSPRSGDLSVYWYQQSLDQGLQFLIQYYNGEERAKGNILERFSAQQFPDLHSELNLSSLELGDSALYFCASSVAQGPYEQYFGPGTRLTVT.

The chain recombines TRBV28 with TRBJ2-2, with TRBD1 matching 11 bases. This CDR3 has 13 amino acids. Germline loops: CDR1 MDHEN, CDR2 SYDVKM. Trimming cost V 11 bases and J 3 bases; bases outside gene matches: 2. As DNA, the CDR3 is TGTGCCGGACAGGGGGCAGACACCGGGGAGCTGTTTTTT. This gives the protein CAGQGADTGELFF.

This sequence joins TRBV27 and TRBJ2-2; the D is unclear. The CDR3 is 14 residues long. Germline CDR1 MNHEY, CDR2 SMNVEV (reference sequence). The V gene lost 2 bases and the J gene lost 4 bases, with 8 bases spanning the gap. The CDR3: CASSLVGATGELFF. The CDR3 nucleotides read TGTGCCAGCAGTTTAGTAGGAGCCACCGGGGAGCTGTTTTTT.

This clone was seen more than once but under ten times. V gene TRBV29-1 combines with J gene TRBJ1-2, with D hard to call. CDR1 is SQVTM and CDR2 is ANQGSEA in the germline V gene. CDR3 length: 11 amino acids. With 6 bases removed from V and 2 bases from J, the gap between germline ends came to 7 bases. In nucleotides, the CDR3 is TGCAGCGTGGCCCCGAACTATGGCTACACCTTC. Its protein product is CSVAPNYGYTF.

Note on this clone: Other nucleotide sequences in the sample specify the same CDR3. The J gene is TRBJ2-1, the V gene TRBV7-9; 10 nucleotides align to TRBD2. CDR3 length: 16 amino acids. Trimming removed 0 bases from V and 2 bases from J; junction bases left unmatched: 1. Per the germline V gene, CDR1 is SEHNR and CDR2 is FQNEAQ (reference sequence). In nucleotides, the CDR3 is TGTGCCAGCAGCTTAGCACTAGCGGGGACCTACAATGAGCAGTTCTTC. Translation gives CASSLALAGTYNEQFF. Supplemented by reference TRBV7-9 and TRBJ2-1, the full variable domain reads DTGVSQNPRHKITKRGQNVTFRCDPISEHNRLYWYRQTLGQGPEFLTYFQNEAQLEKSRLLSDRFSAERPKGSFSTLEIQRTEQGDSAMYLCASSLALAGTYNEQFFGPGTRLTVL.

The CDR3 coding sequence is TGTGCCAGCAGCTCTCTAGGGGCAGGCCTGGGGGGCTACACCTTC. It translates to CASSSLGAGLGGYTF. The genes are TRBV7-2 and TRBJ1-2, with D perhaps TRBD1 (5 bases). Germline CDR1 reads SGHTA; CDR2 reads FQGNSA. The CDR3 is 15 residues long. The ends were cut back, 4 bases at V and 8 bases at J, with 20 bases in the middle.

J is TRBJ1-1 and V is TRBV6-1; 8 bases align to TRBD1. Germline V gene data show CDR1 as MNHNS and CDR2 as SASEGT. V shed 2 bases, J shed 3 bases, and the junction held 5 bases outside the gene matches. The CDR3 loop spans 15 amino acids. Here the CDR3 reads CASSERWTGHTEAFF. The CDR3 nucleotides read TGTGCCAGCAGTGAACGGTGGACAGGGCACACTGAAGCTTTCTTT.